These 3 T cell receptor beta chains share one sample of origin, sequenced in a study of blood T cell repertoires in COVID-19. Only in-frame clones appear in the TCRdb table, and some are missing; sequencing was by immunoSEQ multiplex PCR. The sample has tens of thousands of clones, 89% seen once; the top ten hold about 5%. Sequencing input: peripheral blood. The receptors come from a woman aged 50 to 60 with active COVID-19.

The count of this clone is one. V is TRBV30 and J is TRBJ2-3; tentative D call: TRBD2 (6 bases). CDR1 and CDR2 from the germline V gene are GTSNPN and SVGIG (reference sequence). The CDR3 consists of 12 residues. Trimming took off 1 base at V and 8 bases at J, with 10 bases between the two ends. CDR3: CAWSEMGGTQYF. The CDR3 nucleotides read TGTGCCTGGAGTGAAATGGGAGGTACGCAGTATTTT.

This chain joins TRBV9 and TRBJ1-3; 12 nucleotides agree with TRBD1. The CDR3 runs to 18 residues. The V gene end was trimmed by 4 bases and the J gene end by 0 bases; junction bases not matched to a gene: 8. Germline V CDR1 and CDR2: SGDLS, YYNGEE. CDR3 loop: CASSLRPGQGASGNTIYF. For the CDR3, the DNA is TGTGCCAGCAGCCTCCGTCCGGGACAGGGGGCCTCTGGAAACACCATATATTTT.

The rearrangement joins TRBV28 to TRBJ1-6; 7 nucleotides align to TRBD1. Germline CDR1 is MDHEN and CDR2 is SYDVKM. This CDR3 region has 17 residues. Trimming removed 2 bases from V and 7 bases from J; junction bases left unmatched: 11. The CDR3 nucleotides are TGTGCCAGCAGTTTAGATGGGCCAGGGGGTGGAAATTCACCCCTCCACTTT. Its translation: CASSLDGPGGGNSPLHF.